These T cell receptor beta chains were read from a single sample in a study of blood T cell repertoires in COVID-19. Sequenced by immunoSEQ multiplex PCR; TCRdb stores in-frame clones only, minus some. The sample consists of over 130,000 clones, 70% to 90% of them appearing once. Sequences were obtained from peripheral blood. The receptors come from a human donor in a cohort sampled during active COVID-19. Each CDR3 is given without its conserved first and last residue. Fields, in order: D gene, V gene, J gene, CDR3 protein. D genes are given only for firm matches.

D: TRBD2; V: TRBV3-1/TRBV3-2; J: TRBJ2-1; CDR3: ASSQVQASGVSYNEQF
D: -; V: TRBV5-4; J: TRBJ2-2; CDR3: ASSLARGTQNTGELF
D: TRBD2; V: TRBV7-9; J: TRBJ2-2; CDR3: ASTFLAGNTGELF
D: -; V: TRBV27; J: TRBJ2-7; CDR3: ASSLTERYEQY
D: -; V: TRBV19; J: TRBJ2-3; CDR3: ASSIGLADTQY
D: -; V: TRBV28; J: TRBJ1-1; CDR3: ASSLVEGTEAF
D: -; V: TRBV28; J: TRBJ2-5; CDR3: ASSLHRGGGPTQY
D: -; V: TRBV27; J: TRBJ1-6; CDR3: ASSSPGNSPLH
D: TRBD1; V: TRBV7-8; J: TRBJ2-4; CDR3: ASSLRQGENIQY
D: TRBD1; V: TRBV19; J: TRBJ1-5; CDR3: ASRPAPDRENQPQH
D: -; V: TRBV7-3; J: TRBJ2-3; CDR3: ASSLTGGTDTQY
D: -; V: TRBV3-1/TRBV3-2; J: TRBJ1-2; CDR3: ASSLGTLPT
D: TRBD1; V: TRBV5-4; J: TRBJ1-2; CDR3: ASSTRTGGVA
D: TRBD1; V: TRBV14; J: TRBJ2-7; CDR3: ASSPGTGSYEQY
D: -; V: TRBV5-8; J: TRBJ2-2; CDR3: ASSRRNTGELF
D: TRBD2; V: TRBV7-9; J: TRBJ2-3; CDR3: ASSVTSGGTSTDTQY
D: -; V: TRBV7-2; J: TRBJ2-2; CDR3: ASRPTSPGELF
D: -; V: TRBV6-5; J: TRBJ1-1; CDR3: ASIGRGGYTEAF
D: -; V: TRBV7-2; J: TRBJ2-5; CDR3: ASSLFMAGNQETQY
D: TRBD2; V: TRBV5-6; J: TRBJ2-7; CDR3: ASSVGIRRGDYEQY
D: TRBD2; V: TRBV13; J: TRBJ2-1; CDR3: ASSLFSGGYNEQF
D: TRBD2; V: TRBV27; J: TRBJ2-5; CDR3: ASSQGRGVQETQY
D: -; V: TRBV9; J: TRBJ2-3; CDR3: ASSVGQPTTDTQY
D: -; V: TRBV5-1; J: TRBJ1-5; CDR3: ASSLGTGGNQPQH
D: -; V: TRBV7-6; J: TRBJ2-1; CDR3: ASSTGLSLYNEQF
D: -; V: TRBV28; J: TRBJ1-6; CDR3: ASSLTGNNSPLH
D: TRBD2; V: TRBV6-1; J: TRBJ2-7; CDR3: ASSLAGDLYEQY
D: TRBD1; V: TRBV5-6; J: TRBJ1-2; CDR3: ASSLEGDRETLNYGYT
D: TRBD1; V: TRBV29-1; J: TRBJ1-2; CDR3: SVKGAQGGYT
D: TRBD1; V: TRBV6-2/TRBV6-3; J: TRBJ1-2; CDR3: ASSYSNRQGHGYT
D: TRBD1; V: TRBV28; J: TRBJ2-3; CDR3: ASSPGTGGADTQY
D: -; V: TRBV21-1; J: TRBJ1-6; CDR3: ASSNMAMPSPLH
D: TRBD1; V: TRBV19; J: TRBJ1-2; CDR3: ASSSRGQRNGYT
D: -; V: TRBV9; J: TRBJ1-4; CDR3: ASSEGDSREKLF
D: -; V: TRBV15; J: TRBJ1-1; CDR3: ATSRDKPTGHLNTEAF
D: TRBD1; V: TRBV5-1; J: TRBJ1-1; CDR3: ASSQGQGGMNTEAF
D: -; V: TRBV30; J: TRBJ1-2; CDR3: AWRGGPPASNYGYT
D: TRBD1; V: TRBV7-2; J: TRBJ2-2; CDR3: ASSSQTGSGELF
D: TRBD1; V: TRBV9; J: TRBJ1-2; CDR3: ASSAGTVYGYT
D: TRBD1; V: TRBV6-2/TRBV6-3; J: TRBJ2-5; CDR3: ASSYSEGASETQY
D: TRBD2; V: TRBV30; J: TRBJ2-1; CDR3: AGSPGLALYNEQF
D: -; V: TRBV7-2; J: TRBJ1-2; CDR3: ASRPTGRAYGYT
D: TRBD1; V: TRBV6-5; J: TRBJ1-1; CDR3: ASSKDRGGDTEAF
D: -; V: TRBV10-3; J: TRBJ1-1; CDR3: AISKTGYTEAF
D: TRBD2; V: TRBV27; J: TRBJ2-1; CDR3: ASGLAYNEQF
D: -; V: TRBV7-9; J: TRBJ2-7; CDR3: ASSSSIYEQY
D: TRBD2; V: TRBV7-3; J: TRBJ2-2; CDR3: ASSEFIAGGNTGELF
D: TRBD2; V: TRBV29-1; J: TRBJ2-1; CDR3: SVEGGSSYNEQF
D: TRBD2; V: TRBV7-2; J: TRBJ2-5; CDR3: ASSNRESSGTETQY
D: -; V: TRBV15; J: TRBJ2-3; CDR3: ATSQRRGGTDTQY
D: TRBD2; V: TRBV7-9; J: TRBJ2-1; CDR3: ASSSGGAAPNSYNEQF